Listed below are T cell receptor beta chains from one sample, sequenced in a study of T cell changes during pregnancy in multiple sclerosis. The method was immunoSEQ multiplex PCR; TCRdb's version includes in-frame clones alone and lacks a portion of them. This sample has more than 95,000 clones, with roughly 92% found just once. This specimen was peripheral blood, taken after pregnancy. The origin of the receptors is a female donor with multiple sclerosis, enrolled in a pregnancy study. The CDR3 runs from the conserved cysteine through the conserved F or W. D genes are given only for firm matches. Clone size is shown for a subset of rows, as once, few, many or a class of expanded clone.

v_call,clone_size,d_call,j_call,cdr3_aa,cdr3_nt
TRBV7-3,-,-,TRBJ2-5,CASSPDSSDETQYF,TGTGCCAGCAGCCCGGACAGCTCTGACGAGACCCAGTACTTC
TRBV19,few,-,TRBJ1-5,CASSIRDKEVNNQPQHF,TGTGCCAGTAGTATCAGGGACAAGGAAGTAAACAATCAGCCCCAGCATTTT
TRBV18,-,-,TRBJ2-7,CASSRENGGEQYF,TGTGCCAGCTCACGCGAGAACGGGGGCGAGCAGTACTTC
TRBV4-2,-,-,TRBJ2-3,CASSQDSLMLDTQYF,TGTGCCAGCAGCCAAGATAGCTTGATGTTGGATACGCAGTATTTT
TRBV5-6,-,TRBD2,TRBJ2-1,CASGLLGEGDNEQFF,TGTGCCAGCGGACTACTAGGGGAGGGAGACAATGAGCAGTTCTTC
TRBV4-1,-,TRBD1,TRBJ2-7,CASSNGEGGMNEQYF,TGCGCCAGCAGCAACGGGGAAGGGGGCATGAACGAGCAGTACTTC
TRBV29-1,once,-,TRBJ2-7,CSVSDRPYEQYF,TGCAGCGTATCCGACAGGCCCTACGAGCAGTACTTC
TRBV27,-,-,TRBJ2-7,CASSLPNSGFSEQYF,TGTGCCAGCAGTTTACCGAACTCCGGTTTCTCCGAGCAGTACTTC
TRBV4-2,-,TRBD2,TRBJ2-2,CASSPGGSSNTGELFF,TGTGCCAGCAGCCCCGGGGGGTCTTCGAACACCGGGGAGCTGTTTTTT
TRBV5-6,once,-,TRBJ2-7,CASSFRRELSYEQYF,TGTGCCAGCAGCTTTCGGAGGGAGCTATCCTACGAGCAGTACTTC
TRBV5-1,-,TRBD2,TRBJ2-3,CASSLGSSGSDTQYF,TGCGCCAGCAGCTTGGGGTCTAGCGGGAGCGATACGCAGTATTTT
TRBV19,-,TRBD1,TRBJ2-2,CASTRGQGTGELFF,TGTGCCAGCACTAGAGGACAGGGCACCGGGGAGCTGTTTTTT
TRBV5-1,-,TRBD1,TRBJ2-5,CASSWTGETQYF,TGCGCCAGCAGCTGGACAGGGGAGACCCAGTACTTC
TRBV7-3,once,-,TRBJ2-7,CASSPEVGSYEQYF,TGTGCCAGCAGCCCGGAGGTGGGCTCCTACGAGCAGTACTTC
TRBV10-3,once,TRBD2,TRBJ2-1,CAISGIGTSGNEQFF,TGTGCCATCAGTGGGATCGGGACTAGCGGCAATGAGCAGTTCTTC
TRBV11-2,-,-,TRBJ1-4,CASSLGFTPGDEKLFF,TGTGCCAGCAGCTTAGGTTTCACCCCAGGGGACGAAAAACTGTTTTTT
TRBV5-5,-,-,TRBJ1-5,CASSLGQGSNQPQHF,TGTGCCAGCAGCTTAGGCCAGGGTAGCAATCAGCCCCAGCATTTT
TRBV14,-,-,TRBJ2-7,CASSQDMAAAYEQYF,TGTGCCAGCAGCCAAGATATGGCGGCGGCTTACGAGCAGTACTTC
TRBV5-6,-,TRBD1,TRBJ1-2,CASRATGGAGGYTF,TGTGCCAGCAGAGCCACAGGGGGCGCTGGGGGCTACACCTTC
TRBV7-9,-,TRBD2,TRBJ2-1,CASSLGSLVGGKFF,TGTGCCAGCAGCTTAGGATCTTTGGTGGGGGGGAAGTTCTTC
TRBV5-1,-,TRBD1,TRBJ1-1,CVSAPGTVFTEAFF,TGCGTCTCAGCCCCGGGGACAGTTTTCACTGAAGCTTTCTTT
TRBV9,few,TRBD1,TRBJ2-5,CASRGQGGETQYF,TGTGCCAGCAGGGGACAGGGGGGGGAGACCCAGTACTTC
TRBV19,-,TRBD2,TRBJ2-1,CASSIRGREGRNEQFF,TGTGCCAGTAGTATTCGAGGGCGGGAGGGCCGGAATGAGCAGTTCTTC
TRBV6-1,-,-,TRBJ2-2,CASSGSSAGGELFF,TGTGCCAGCAGTGGTTCTAGTGCCGGCGGGGAGCTGTTTTTT
TRBV10-1,-,TRBD2,TRBJ2-2,CASSRPGGNTGELFF,TGCGCCAGCTCGAGACCGGGGGGGAACACCGGGGAGCTGTTTTTT
TRBV7-6,-,TRBD1,TRBJ1-5,CASSLTQGSGQPQHF,TGTGCCAGCAGCTTAACACAGGGGTCGGGGCAGCCCCAGCATTTT
TRBV6-5,-,-,TRBJ2-3,CASSRSGASTDTQYF,TGTGCCAGCAGTCGGAGCGGCGCTAGCACAGATACGCAGTATTTT
TRBV4-3,once,-,TRBJ1-1,CASSQDVGGVTEAFF,TGCGCCAGCAGCCAAGATGTCGGGGGGGTAACTGAAGCTTTCTTT
TRBV6-1,few,TRBD2,TRBJ2-2,CASSVLAGAVEELFF,TGTGCCAGCAGTGTTTTAGCGGGAGCGGTGGAGGAGCTGTTTTTT
TRBV13,-,-,TRBJ1-2,CASSETRQELSANYGYTF,TGTGCCAGCAGCGAAACCCGACAGGAGCTCAGTGCTAACTATGGCTACACCTTC
TRBV5-1,-,-,TRBJ2-1,CASSWETGYEQFF,TGCGCCAGCAGCTGGGAAACAGGGTATGAGCAGTTCTTC
TRBV10-1,-,-,TRBJ1-5,CASSQGTTQPQHF,TGCGCCAGCAGTCAGGGGACGACTCAGCCCCAGCATTTT
TRBV5-6,-,-,TRBJ2-1,CASSFNPYNEQFF,TGTGCCAGCAGCTTTAATCCCTACAATGAGCAGTTCTTC
TRBV6-6,-,-,TRBJ1-1,CASSYTGIVLHEAFF,TGTGCCAGCAGTTACACAGGCATCGTCTTACATGAAGCTTTCTTT
TRBV10-3,-,TRBD1,TRBJ1-5,CAISEEGTGINQPQHF,TGTGCCATCAGTGAGGAGGGGACAGGGATAAATCAGCCCCAGCATTTT
TRBV7-6,-,-,TRBJ1-2,CASSLDSSNYGYTF,TGTGCCAGCAGCTTAGACAGTTCTAACTATGGCTACACCTTC
TRBV4-2,-,-,TRBJ2-7,CASSQIGNEQYF,TGTGCCAGCAGCCAAATCGGGAACGAGCAGTACTTC
TRBV7-3,-,TRBD1,TRBJ2-5,CASSLGTGNGETQYF,TGTGCCAGCAGCTTAGGGACAGGGAATGGAGAGACCCAGTACTTC
TRBV7-3,-,TRBD1,TRBJ2-1,CASSFGQGAYNEQFF,TGTGCCAGCAGCTTTGGGCAGGGGGCCTACAATGAGCAGTTCTTC
TRBV7-6,-,TRBD2,TRBJ2-1,CASRRLADPYNEQFF,TGTGCCAGCAGAAGACTAGCGGACCCCTACAATGAGCAGTTCTTC
TRBV9,-,TRBD1,TRBJ2-3,CASSTRQGEADTQYF,TGTGCCAGCAGCACTCGACAGGGGGAAGCGGATACGCAGTATTTT
TRBV25-1,once,-,TRBJ1-2,CASSSGLGYTF,TGTGCCAGCAGTTCAGGGCTTGGCTACACCTTC
TRBV29-1,-,TRBD2,TRBJ2-5,CSVELAGFFVRETQYF,TGCAGCGTTGAACTAGCGGGATTCTTCGTTCGTGAGACCCAGTACTTC
TRBV19,-,TRBD1,TRBJ2-3,CASRSRGIADTQYF,TGTGCCAGTAGGAGCAGGGGGATAGCAGATACGCAGTATTTT
TRBV7-9,-,-,TRBJ1-2,CASSLTPGGYGYTF,TGTGCCAGCAGCCTCACGCCCGGCGGCTATGGCTACACCTTC
TRBV7-2,-,-,TRBJ1-5,CASSFKWGGAGPQHF,TGTGCCAGCAGCTTTAAATGGGGCGGGGCGGGGCCCCAGCATTTT
TRBV4-1,-,TRBD1,TRBJ2-5,CASSHRGSGETQYF,TGCGCCAGCAGCCACAGGGGGTCAGGGGAGACCCAGTACTTC
TRBV10-3,-,-,TRBJ2-3,CAISEEGSGGTDTQYF,TGTGCCATCAGTGAGGAGGGTAGCGGAGGCACAGATACGCAGTATTTT
TRBV5-8,-,-,TRBJ2-7,CASSFYSSEYEQYF,TGTGCCAGCAGCTTCTATAGTTCTGAGTACGAGCAGTACTTC
TRBV5-8,-,-,TRBJ2-3,CASSLGLSDTQYF,TGTGCCAGCAGCCTAGGCCTGTCGGATACGCAGTATTTT
TRBV19,-,-,TRBJ1-4,CASSDDLPIANEKLFF,TGTGCCAGTAGTGATGACTTACCAATCGCGAATGAAAAACTGTTTTTT
TRBV30,-,-,TRBJ1-4,CAWSVGAGVDEKLFF,TGTGCCTGGAGTGTGGGGGCAGGGGTCGACGAAAAACTGTTTTTT
TRBV5-1,-,TRBD1,TRBJ2-2,CASSLRTGKTGELFF,TGCGCCAGCAGCTTACGGACAGGGAAGACCGGGGAGCTGTTTTTT
TRBV13,-,TRBD2,TRBJ2-7,CASSLAGGEQYF,TGTGCCAGCAGCTTAGCCGGGGGGGAGCAGTACTTC